This T cell receptor (beta chain) originates from a study of shared clonotypes between healthy human individuals. The protocol was immunoSEQ multiplex PCR, while the TCRdb copy is restricted to in-frame clones and leaves out a portion. Here the sample spans about 960,000 clones, 70% to 85% being singletons. The V gene's germline CDR1 is MNHNY and CDR2 SVGAGI (reference sequence). The CDR3 is 15 residues long. The V gene end was trimmed by 5 bases and the J gene end by 3 bases; junction bases not matched to a gene: 7. This chain connects TRBV6-6 to TRBJ1-2; TRBD1 matches 9 bases. The specimen sequenced was memory CD4+ T cells sorted from blood. The subset was: CD45RA-negative fraction. The sequence was obtained from a man aged 18 to 30 in good health. CDR3 nucleotides: TGTGCCAGCAGTGGGACAGGGACAACTGACTATGGCTACACCTTC. The encoded protein is CASSGTGTTDYGYTF.